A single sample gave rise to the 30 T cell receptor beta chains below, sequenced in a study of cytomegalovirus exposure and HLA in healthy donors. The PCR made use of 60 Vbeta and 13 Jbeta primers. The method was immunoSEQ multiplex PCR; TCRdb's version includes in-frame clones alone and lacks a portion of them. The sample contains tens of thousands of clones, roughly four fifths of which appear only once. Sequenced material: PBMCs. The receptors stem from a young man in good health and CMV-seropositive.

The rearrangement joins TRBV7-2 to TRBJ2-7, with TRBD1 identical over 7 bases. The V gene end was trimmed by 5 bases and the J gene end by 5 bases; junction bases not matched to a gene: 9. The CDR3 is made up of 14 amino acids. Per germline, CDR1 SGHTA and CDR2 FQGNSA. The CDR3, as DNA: TGTGCCAGCAGCCAGATAGACAGGGCCAACGAGCAGTACTTC. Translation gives CASSQIDRANEQYF.

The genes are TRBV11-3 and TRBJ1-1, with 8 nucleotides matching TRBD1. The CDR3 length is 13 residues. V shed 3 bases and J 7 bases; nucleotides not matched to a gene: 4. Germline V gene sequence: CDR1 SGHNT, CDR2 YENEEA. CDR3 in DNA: TGTGCCAGCAGCTTTCAGGGGGCAGGTGAAGCTTTCTTT. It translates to CASSFQGAGEAFF.

The CDR3: CASRDGGSHTGELFF. The CDR3 bases are TGTGCCAGCAGAGATGGAGGCTCGCACACCGGGGAGCTGTTTTTT. The chain links TRBV6-5 to TRBJ2-2; possible D gene TRBD2, 5 bases. Trimming left V 6 bases short and J 3 bases short, with 14 bases between. The CDR3 is made up of 15 amino acids. Germline lookup yields CDR1 MNHEY and CDR2 SVGAGI.

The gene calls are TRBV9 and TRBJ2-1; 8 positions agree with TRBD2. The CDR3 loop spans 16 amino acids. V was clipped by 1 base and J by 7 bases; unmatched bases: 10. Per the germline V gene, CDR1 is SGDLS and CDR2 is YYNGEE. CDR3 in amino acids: CASSVSGSVIVNEQFF. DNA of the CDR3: TGTGCCAGCAGCGTAAGCGGGAGTGTGATAGTTAATGAGCAGTTCTTC.

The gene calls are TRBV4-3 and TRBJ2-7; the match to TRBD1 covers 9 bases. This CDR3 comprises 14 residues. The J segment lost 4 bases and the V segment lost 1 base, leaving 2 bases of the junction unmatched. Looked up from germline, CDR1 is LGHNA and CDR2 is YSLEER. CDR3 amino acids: CASSQADRGYEQYF. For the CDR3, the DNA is TGCGCCAGCAGCCAAGCCGACAGGGGGTACGAGCAGTACTTC.

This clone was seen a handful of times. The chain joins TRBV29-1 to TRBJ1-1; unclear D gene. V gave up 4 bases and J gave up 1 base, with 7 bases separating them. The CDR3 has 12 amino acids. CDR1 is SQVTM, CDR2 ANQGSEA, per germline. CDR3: CSVGRANTEAFF. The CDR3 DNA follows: TGCAGCGTTGGGAGGGCGAACACTGAAGCTTTCTTT.

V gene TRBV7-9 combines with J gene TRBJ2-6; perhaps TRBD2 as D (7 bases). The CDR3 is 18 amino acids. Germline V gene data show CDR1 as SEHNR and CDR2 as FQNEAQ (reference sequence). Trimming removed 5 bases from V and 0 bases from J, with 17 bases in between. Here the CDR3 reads CASSMGGQGSSGANVLTF. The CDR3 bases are TGTGCCAGCAGCATGGGGGGGCAGGGCAGCTCTGGGGCCAACGTCCTGACTTTC.

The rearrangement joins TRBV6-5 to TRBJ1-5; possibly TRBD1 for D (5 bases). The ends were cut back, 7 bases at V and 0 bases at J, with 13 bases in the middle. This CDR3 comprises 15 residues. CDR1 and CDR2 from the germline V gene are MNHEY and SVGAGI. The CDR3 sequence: CASKRDYCSNQPQHF. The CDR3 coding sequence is TGTGCCAGCAAAAGGGACTACTGTAGCAATCAGCCCCAGCATTTT.

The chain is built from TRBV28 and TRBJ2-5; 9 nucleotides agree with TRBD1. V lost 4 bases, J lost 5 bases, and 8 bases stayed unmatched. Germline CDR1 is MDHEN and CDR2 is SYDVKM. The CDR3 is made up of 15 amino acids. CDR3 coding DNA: TGTGCCAGCAGTTCCCCGGACAGGGGTTGGGAGACCCAGTACTTC. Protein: CASSSPDRGWETQYF.

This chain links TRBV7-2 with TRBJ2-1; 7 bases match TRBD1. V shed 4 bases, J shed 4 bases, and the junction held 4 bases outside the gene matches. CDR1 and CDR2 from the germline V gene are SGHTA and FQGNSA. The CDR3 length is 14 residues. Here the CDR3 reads CASSSRQGYNEQFF. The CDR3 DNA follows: TGTGCCAGCAGCTCCCGACAGGGATACAATGAGCAGTTCTTC.

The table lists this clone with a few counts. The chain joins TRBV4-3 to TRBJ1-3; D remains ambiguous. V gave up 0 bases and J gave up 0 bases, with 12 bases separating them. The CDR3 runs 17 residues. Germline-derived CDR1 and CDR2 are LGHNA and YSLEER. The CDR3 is CASSQDEAAYSGNTIYF. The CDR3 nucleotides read TGCGCCAGCAGCCAAGATGAGGCAGCCTACTCTGGAAACACCATATATTTT.

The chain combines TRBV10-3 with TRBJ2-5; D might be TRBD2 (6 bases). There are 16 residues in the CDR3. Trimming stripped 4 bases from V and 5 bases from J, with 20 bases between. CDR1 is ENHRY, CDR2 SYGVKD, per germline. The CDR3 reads CAISASSTRATETQYF. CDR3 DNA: TGTGCCATCAGTGCCTCCTCGACTAGAGCAACTGAGACCCAGTACTTC.

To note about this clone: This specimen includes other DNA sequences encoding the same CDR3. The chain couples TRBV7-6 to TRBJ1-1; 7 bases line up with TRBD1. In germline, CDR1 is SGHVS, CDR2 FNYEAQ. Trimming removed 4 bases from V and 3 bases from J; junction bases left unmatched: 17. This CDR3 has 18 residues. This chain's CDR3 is CASSSALDRQRGHTEAFF. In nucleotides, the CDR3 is TGTGCCAGCAGCTCCGCACTGGACAGGCAGAGGGGGCACACTGAAGCTTTCTTT.

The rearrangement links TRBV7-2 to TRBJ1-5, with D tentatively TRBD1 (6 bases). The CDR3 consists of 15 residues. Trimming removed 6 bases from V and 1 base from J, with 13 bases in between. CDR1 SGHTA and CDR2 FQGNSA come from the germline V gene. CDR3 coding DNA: TGTGCCAGCAGTCCACAGGGAGGGAGCAATCAGCCCCAGCATTTT. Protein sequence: CASSPQGGSNQPQHF. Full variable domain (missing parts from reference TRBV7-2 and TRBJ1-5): GAGVSQSPSNKVTEKGKDVELRCDPISGHTALYWYRQSLGQGLEFLIYFQGNSAPDKSGLPSDRFSAERTGGSVSTLTIQRTQQEDSAVYLCASSPQGGSNQPQHFGDGTRLSIL.

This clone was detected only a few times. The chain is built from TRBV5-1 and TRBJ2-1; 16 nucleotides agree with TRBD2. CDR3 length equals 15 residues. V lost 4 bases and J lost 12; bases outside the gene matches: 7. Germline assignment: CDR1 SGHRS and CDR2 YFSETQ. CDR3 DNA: TGCGCCAGCAGCGAGGGACTAGCGGGAGGGCCGGGGCAGTTCTTC. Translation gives CASSEGLAGGPGQFF.

In DNA, the CDR3 is TGTGCCAGCAGTTTAAAGGGGGCGAGCTCCTACGAGCAGTACTTC. Its protein is CASSLKGASSYEQYF. V is TRBV27 and J is TRBJ2-7, with 7 bases identical to TRBD1. This CDR3 spans 15 amino acids. Germline V lookup: CDR1 MNHEY, CDR2 SMNVEV (reference sequence). V lost 2 bases to trimming and J lost 0 bases; unmatched junction nucleotides: 4.

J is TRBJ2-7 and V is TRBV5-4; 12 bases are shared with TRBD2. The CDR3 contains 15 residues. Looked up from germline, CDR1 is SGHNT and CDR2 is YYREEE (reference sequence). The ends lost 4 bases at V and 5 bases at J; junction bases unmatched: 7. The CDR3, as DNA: TGTGCCAGCAGCCCCCTGACTAGCGGGAGCAACGAGCAGTACTTC. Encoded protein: CASSPLTSGSNEQYF.

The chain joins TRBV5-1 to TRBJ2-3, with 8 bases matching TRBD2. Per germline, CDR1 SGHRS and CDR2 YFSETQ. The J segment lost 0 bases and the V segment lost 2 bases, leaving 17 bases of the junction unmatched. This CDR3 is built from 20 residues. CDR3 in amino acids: CASSFSVGTGGFSSTDTQYF. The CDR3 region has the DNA TGCGCCAGCAGCTTCTCCGTGGGCACGGGAGGGTTTTCTAGCACAGATACGCAGTATTTT. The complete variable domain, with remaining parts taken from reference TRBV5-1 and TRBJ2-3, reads KAGVTQTPRYLIKTRGQQVTLSCSPISGHRSVSWYQQTPGQGLQFLFEYFSETQRNKGNFPGRFSGRQFSNSRSEMNVSTLELGDSALYLCASSFSVGTGGFSSTDTQYFGPGTRLTVL.

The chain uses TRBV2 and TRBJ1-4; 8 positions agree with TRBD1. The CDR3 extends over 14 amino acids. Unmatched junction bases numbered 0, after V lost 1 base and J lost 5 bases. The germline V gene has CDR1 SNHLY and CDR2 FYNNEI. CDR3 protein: CASSEGTGNEKLFF. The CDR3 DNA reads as TGTGCCAGCAGTGAAGGGACAGGGAATGAAAAACTGTTTTTT.

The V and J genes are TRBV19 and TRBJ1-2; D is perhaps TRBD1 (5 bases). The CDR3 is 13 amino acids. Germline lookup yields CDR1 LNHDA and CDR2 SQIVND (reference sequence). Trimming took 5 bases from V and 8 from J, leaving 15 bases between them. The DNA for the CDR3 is TGTGCCAGTAGTTTCCTGGGGCCGGAGGGCTACACCTTC. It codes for CASSFLGPEGYTF.

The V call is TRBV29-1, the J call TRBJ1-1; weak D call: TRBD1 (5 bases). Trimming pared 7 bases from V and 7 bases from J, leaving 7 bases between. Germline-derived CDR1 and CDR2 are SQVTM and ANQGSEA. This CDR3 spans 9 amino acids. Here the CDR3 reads CSGGSEAFF. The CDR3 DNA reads TGCAGCGGGGGCAGTGAAGCTTTCTTT. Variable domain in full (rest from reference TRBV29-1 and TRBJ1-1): SAVISQKPSRDICQRGTSLTIQCQVDSQVTMMFWYRQQPGQSLTLIATANQGSEATYESGFVIDKFPISRPNLTFSTLTVSNMSPEDSSIYLCSGGSEAFFGQGTRLTVV.

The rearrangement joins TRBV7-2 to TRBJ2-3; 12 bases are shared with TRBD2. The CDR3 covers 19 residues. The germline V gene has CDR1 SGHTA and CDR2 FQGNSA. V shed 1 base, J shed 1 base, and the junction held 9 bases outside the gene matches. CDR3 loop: CASSLGQLAGGGRTDTQYF. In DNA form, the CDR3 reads TGTGCCAGCAGCTTAGGCCAGCTAGCGGGAGGGGGTCGCACAGATACGCAGTATTTT.

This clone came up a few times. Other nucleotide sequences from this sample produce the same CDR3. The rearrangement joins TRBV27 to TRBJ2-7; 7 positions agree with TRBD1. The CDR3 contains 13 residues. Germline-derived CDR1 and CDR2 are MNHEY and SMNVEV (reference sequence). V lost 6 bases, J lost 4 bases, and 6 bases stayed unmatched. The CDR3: CASRRTGFYEQYF. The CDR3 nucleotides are TGTGCCAGCAGACGGACAGGTTTTTACGAGCAGTACTTC.

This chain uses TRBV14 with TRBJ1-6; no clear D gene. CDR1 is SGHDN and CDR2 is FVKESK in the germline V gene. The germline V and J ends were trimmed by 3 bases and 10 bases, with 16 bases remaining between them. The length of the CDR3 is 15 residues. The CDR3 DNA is TGTGCCAGCAGCCAGAACGCGGGTGTTGGATCACCCCTCCACTTT. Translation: CASSQNAGVGSPLHF. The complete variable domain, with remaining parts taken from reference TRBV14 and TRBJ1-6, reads EAGVTQFPSHSVIEKGQTVTLRCDPISGHDNLYWYRRVMGKEIKFLLHFVKESKQDESGMPNNRFLAERTGGTYSTLKVQPAELEDSGVYFCASSQNAGVGSPLHFGNGTRLTVT.

CDR3 coding DNA: TGTGCCAGCAGCCCCCCCGGGGGCTACGAGCAGTACTTC. Amino acid sequence: CASSPPGGYEQYF. The chain employs TRBV7-2 and TRBJ2-7, with a tentative D call TRBD2 (6 bases). Germline V gives CDR1 SGHTA, CDR2 FQGNSA. The CDR3 is 13 amino acids. With 5 bases removed from V and 3 bases from J, the gap between germline ends came to 11 bases.

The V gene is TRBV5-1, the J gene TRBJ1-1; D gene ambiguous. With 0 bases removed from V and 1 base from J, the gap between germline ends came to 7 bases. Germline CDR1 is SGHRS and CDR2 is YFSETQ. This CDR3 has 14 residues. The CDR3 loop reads CASSLAHKNTEAFF. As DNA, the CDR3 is TGCGCCAGCAGCTTGGCACACAAGAACACTGAAGCTTTCTTT.

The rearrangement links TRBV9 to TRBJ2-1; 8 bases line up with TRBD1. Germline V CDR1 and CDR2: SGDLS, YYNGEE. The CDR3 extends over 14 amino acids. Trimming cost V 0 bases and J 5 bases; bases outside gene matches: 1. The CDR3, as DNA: TGTGCCAGCAGCGTAGAACAGGGGGACAATGAGCAGTTCTTC. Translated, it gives CASSVEQGDNEQFF.

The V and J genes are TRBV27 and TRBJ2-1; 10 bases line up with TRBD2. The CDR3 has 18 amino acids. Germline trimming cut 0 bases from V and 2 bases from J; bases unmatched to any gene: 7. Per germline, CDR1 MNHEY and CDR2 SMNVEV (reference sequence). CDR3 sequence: CASSLSKTSGTTYNEQFF. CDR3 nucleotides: TGTGCCAGCAGTTTATCGAAAACTAGCGGGACTACCTACAATGAGCAGTTCTTC.

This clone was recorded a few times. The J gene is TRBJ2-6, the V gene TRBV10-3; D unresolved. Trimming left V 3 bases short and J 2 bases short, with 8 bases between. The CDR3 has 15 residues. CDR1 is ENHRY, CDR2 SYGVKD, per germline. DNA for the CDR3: TGTGCCATCAGTGATATGCCGGCTGGGGCCAACGTCCTGACTTTC. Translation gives CAISDMPAGANVLTF.

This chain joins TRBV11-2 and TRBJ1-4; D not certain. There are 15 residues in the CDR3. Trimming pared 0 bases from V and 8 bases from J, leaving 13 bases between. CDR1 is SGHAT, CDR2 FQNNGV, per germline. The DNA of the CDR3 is TGTGCCAGCAGCTTAGAAATCCGGGTTGAAGAAAAACTGTTTTTT. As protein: CASSLEIRVEEKLFF. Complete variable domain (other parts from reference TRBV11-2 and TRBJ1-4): EAGVAQSPRYKIIEKRQSVAFWCNPISGHATLYWYQQILGQGPKLLIQFQNNGVVDDSQLPKDRFSAERLKGVDSTLKIQPAKLEDSAVYLCASSLEIRVEEKLFFGSGTQLSVL.